This T cell receptor beta chain was found in a study of tumor-infiltrating lymphocytes in primary liver carcinoma. Study in general: Male and female patients aged 30 to 69 years made up the cohort.

Co-extraction of RNA and DNA was performed on about 20-32 mg of unsorted bulk tissue. From about 490 ng of total RNA, TCR beta-specific cDNA was reverse-transcribed using a constant-region primer. Slightly modified ARM-PCR served as the procedure for the TCR beta libraries. These libraries came from three rounds of nested multiplex PCR. It was with TRBV1-TRBV30 forward primers and a C-beta reverse primer that the first two PCR rounds were run, at roughly 10 cycles each. Each CDR3 protein is one row after TCRdb ran MiXCR on the multiplex PCR reads. The sample yields 150,000 to 200,000 distinct CDR3 sequences, just under 85% seen once. This CDR3 is 16 amino acids long. Germline assignment: CDR1 MNHEY and CDR2 SVGEGT. The V end lost 0 bases, the J end lost 5 bases, and 16 bases lay between the germline ends.

The chain uses TRBV6-2 or TRBV6-3 and TRBJ1-1; weak D call: TRBD1 (6 bases). Sequenced: tumor tissue from primary liver carcinoma. This receptor was taken from a man in his forties or fifties with primary liver carcinoma and hepatitis B virus infection. The DNA for the CDR3 is TGTGCCAGCAGTTACTCACGTTACAGGGTAGGGACTGAAGCTTTCTTT. This encodes CASSYSRYRVGTEAFF.